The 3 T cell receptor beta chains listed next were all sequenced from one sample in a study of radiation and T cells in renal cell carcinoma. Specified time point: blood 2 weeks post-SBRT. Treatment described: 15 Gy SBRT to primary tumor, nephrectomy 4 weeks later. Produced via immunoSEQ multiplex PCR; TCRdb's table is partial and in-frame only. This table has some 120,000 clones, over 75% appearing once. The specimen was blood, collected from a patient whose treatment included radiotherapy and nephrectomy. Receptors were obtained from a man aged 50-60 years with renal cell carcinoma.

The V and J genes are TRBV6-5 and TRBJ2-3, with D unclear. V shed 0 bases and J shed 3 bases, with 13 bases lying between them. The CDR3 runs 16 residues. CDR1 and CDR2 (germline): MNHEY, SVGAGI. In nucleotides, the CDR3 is TGTGCCAGCAGTTACTCCTTGGACCGATCTACAGATACGCAGTATTTT. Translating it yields CASSYSLDRSTDTQYF.

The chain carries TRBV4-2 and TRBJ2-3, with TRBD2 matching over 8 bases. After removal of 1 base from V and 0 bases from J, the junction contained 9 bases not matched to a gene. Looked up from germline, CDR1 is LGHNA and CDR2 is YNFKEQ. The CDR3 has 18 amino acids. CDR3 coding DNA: TGTGCCAGCAGCCAAGTAAGTCTTAGCGGGGTTAGCACAGATACGCAGTATTTT. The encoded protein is CASSQVSLSGVSTDTQYF.

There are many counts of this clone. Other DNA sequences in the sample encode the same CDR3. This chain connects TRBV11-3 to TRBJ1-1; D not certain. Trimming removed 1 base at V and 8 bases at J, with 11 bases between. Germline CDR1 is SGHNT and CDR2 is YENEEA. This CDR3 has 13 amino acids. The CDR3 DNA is TGTGCCAGCAGCTTAGGAGGAGAACCCGAAGCTTTCTTT. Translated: CASSLGGEPEAFF.